This record covers a single TCR beta chain. Other DNA sequences in the same sample also yield this CDR3. The sample comes from a study of blood T cell repertoires in COVID-19. Looking at the study overall: Some COVID-19 samples were acute and others convalescent; all came from the United States, Italy and Spain. PBMCs, B-cell-depleted T cells, or T cells were the source of the cDNA or gDNA that made up the material.

V dropped 6 bases and J dropped 7 bases, with 15 bases sitting between them. The CDR3 consists of 13 residues. Germline CDR1 and CDR2: MDHEN and SYDVKM. Original processing methods: Amplification of reference gene primers provided the estimated nucleated cell counts. Data came from immunoSEQ multiplex PCR; TCRdb stores just in-frame clones and leaves some out. V, J and clone size are taken as reported in that table, and D and trimming were inferred from the DNA itself. The sample lists about 20,000 clones, approximately 85% seen once, with around 50% in the top ten. The rearrangement links TRBV28 to TRBJ1-2; perhaps TRBD1 as D (6 bases). The sequenced sample consisted of peripheral blood. This sequence originates from a man at least 80 years old with acute or convalescent COVID-19. The CDR3 region has the DNA TGTGCCAGCAGGACCACAGGGAGGGGTGGCTACACCTTC. As protein: CASRTTGRGGYTF.